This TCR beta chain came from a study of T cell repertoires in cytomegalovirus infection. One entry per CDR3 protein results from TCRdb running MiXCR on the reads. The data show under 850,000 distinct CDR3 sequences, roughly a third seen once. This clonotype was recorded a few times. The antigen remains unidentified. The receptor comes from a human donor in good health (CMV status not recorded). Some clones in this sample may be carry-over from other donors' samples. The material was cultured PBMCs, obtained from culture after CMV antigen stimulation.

The CDR3 nucleotides read TGCGCCAGCAGCCATCCCGGGGACAGACACTTCTATGGCTACACCTTC. This sequence encodes CASSHPGDRHFYGYTF. The V and J genes are TRBV4-1 and TRBJ1-2; the match to TRBD1 covers 7 bases. The V segment lost 3 bases and the J segment 4 bases; nucleotides outside the gene matches: 11. From germline, CDR1 is MGHRA and CDR2 YSYEKL. The CDR3 has 16 amino acids.